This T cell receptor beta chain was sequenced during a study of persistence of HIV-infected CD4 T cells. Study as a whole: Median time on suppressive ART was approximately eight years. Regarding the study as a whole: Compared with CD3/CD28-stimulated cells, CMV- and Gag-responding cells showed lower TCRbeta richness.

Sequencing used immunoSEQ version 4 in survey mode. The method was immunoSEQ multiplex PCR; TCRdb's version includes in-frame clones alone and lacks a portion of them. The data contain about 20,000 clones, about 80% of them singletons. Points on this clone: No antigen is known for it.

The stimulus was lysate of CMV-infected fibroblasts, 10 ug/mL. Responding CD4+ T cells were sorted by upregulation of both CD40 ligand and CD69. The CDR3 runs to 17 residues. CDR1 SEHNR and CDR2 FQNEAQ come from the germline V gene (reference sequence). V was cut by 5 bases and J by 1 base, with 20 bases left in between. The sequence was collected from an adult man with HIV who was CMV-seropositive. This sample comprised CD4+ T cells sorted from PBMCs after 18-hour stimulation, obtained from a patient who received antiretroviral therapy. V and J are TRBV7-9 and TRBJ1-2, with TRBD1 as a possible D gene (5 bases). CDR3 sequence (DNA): TGTGCCAGCAGCACAAAGGACATAAATGGGGGTAACTATGGCTACACCTTC. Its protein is CASSTKDINGGNYGYTF.